This TCR beta chain was obtained from a study of metastatic and nonmetastatic thyroid tumors. Study-level background: For malignant and benign thyroid patients, tumor or nodule tissue and blood were the sources whose repertoires were compared.

Among the patients, none had received any treatment before thyroid surgery. TCRdb re-called the PCR reads through MiXCR. Of tens of thousands of clones listed, about 32% are singletons. CDR3 length equals 16 residues. Trimming pared 2 bases from V and 0 bases from J, leaving 13 bases between. Germline V gene lookup returns CDR1 SGHRS and CDR2 YFSETQ. This clone has a count of ten or more. This rearrangement joins TRBV5-1 to TRBJ2-3; tentatively, D is TRBD2 (5 bases). The sequencing sample was made of blood. The source of this sequence is a female donor with papillary thyroid cancer or a benign thyroid nodule (not recorded which). Some clones in this sample may be carry-over from other donors' samples. In DNA form, the CDR3 reads TGCGCCAGCAGCTTAAGGACTGCGGGTAGCACAGATACGCAGTATTTT. The encoded protein is CASSLRTAGSTDTQYF.